Listed below are T cell receptor beta chains from one sample, sequenced in a study of blood T cell repertoires in COVID-19. Method: immunoSEQ multiplex PCR; TCRdb's copy keeps in-frame clones and lacks some. This sample has just under 65,000 clones, with 70% to 90% found just once. The specimen was peripheral blood. The receptor source for this set is a man aged 35 to 55 with acute or convalescent COVID-19. CDR3s include the opening cysteine and the closing phenylalanine or tryptophan. Each record gives: clone size, D gene, J gene, V gene, CDR3 DNA, CDR3 protein. A D gene is named only where the DNA matches it firmly. Expanded clones get a size class; other rows say once, few or many, or leave the size out.

NA,TRBD2,TRBJ2-7,TRBV10-1,TGCGCCAGCAGTGGGGGGGGTTCCAGCTCCTACGAGCAGTACTTC,CASSGGGSSSYEQYF
NA,NA,TRBJ2-3,TRBV18,TGTGCCAGCTCACCACCGAGAGCTACCTCTAGCACAGATACGCAGTATTTT,CASSPPRATSSTDTQYF
NA,TRBD1,TRBJ2-5,TRBV29-1,TGCAGCGTTGGGGCTTCGGACAGGCAAGAGACCCAGTACTTC,CSVGASDRQETQYF
NA,TRBD2,TRBJ2-7,TRBV6-5,TGTGCCAGCAGTCCCCGGGAGGGACTCTCCTACGAGCAGTACTTC,CASSPREGLSYEQYF
NA,NA,TRBJ1-5,TRBV6-1,TGTGCCAGCAGTGAGGACAGATATAGCAATCAGCCCCAGCATTTT,CASSEDRYSNQPQHF
few,NA,TRBJ2-7,TRBV7-3,TGTGCCAGCAGCTTGTCTACCCCTCCCGACGAGCAGTACTTC,CASSLSTPPDEQYF
NA,TRBD2,TRBJ2-5,TRBV5-1,TGCGCCAGCAGCATCGGACTAGCGGGGGGCTGGGAGACCCAGTACTTC,CASSIGLAGGWETQYF
once,TRBD2,TRBJ2-7,TRBV5-1,TGCGCCAGCAGCTTGATAGGGACTAGCGCAAACTCCTACGAGCAGTACTTC,CASSLIGTSANSYEQYF
NA,NA,TRBJ1-2,TRBV7-8,TGTGCCAGCAGCTTAGCGGCGGGAGGGGGCTACACCTTC,CASSLAAGGGYTF
NA,TRBD1,TRBJ1-2,TRBV11-1,TGTGCCAGCAGCTTAGAGACAGGGAACTATGGCTACACCTTC,CASSLETGNYGYTF
once,NA,TRBJ2-3,TRBV6-2/TRBV6-3,TGTGCCAGCAGTCTCGGGACAAGGGGGATGGATACGCAGTATTTT,CASSLGTRGMDTQYF
once,NA,TRBJ2-1,TRBV7-2,TGTGCCAGCAGCAGGGGGGGCCCAGACAATGAGCAGTTCTTC,CASSRGGPDNEQFF
few,TRBD1,TRBJ2-7,TRBV11-3,TGTGCCAGCAGCTTAGAGGGACAGGCGTCCTACGAGCAGTACTTC,CASSLEGQASYEQYF
NA,NA,TRBJ2-7,TRBV6-5,TGTGCCAGTGAACATACATCCTACGAGCAGTACTTC,CASEHTSYEQYF